Listed here is a single TCR beta chain. What it recognizes is unknown. These data originate in a study of graft-versus-host responses after intestinal transplantation. Study-level information: Transplants were multivisceral, liver-intestinal, or isolated intestinal. Each patient got anti-thymocyte globulin induction, then tacrolimus and steroids for about 3 years. Study-wide results and caveats: Subjects displaying graft-donor T cell macrochimerism possessed elevated graft-versus-host to host-versus-graft clonal ratios inside allografts. GvH clones occurred in recipient marrow; some first appeared in ileum or blood.

Sequenced by immunoSEQ multiplex PCR; TCRdb stores in-frame clones only, minus some. The sample has 85,000 to 90,000 clones; over 85% are singletons. Germline V gene sequence: CDR1 MNHNS, CDR2 SASEGT. V lost 6 bases and J lost 6, with 18 bases in between. This CDR3 has 15 amino acids. The source of this sequence is a human donor who received an intestinal transplant. The material was unstimulated CD4+ T cells sorted from spleen or lymph node cells, obtained before intestinal transplant. V is TRBV6-1 and J is TRBJ2-1; D gene uncertain. The CDR3: CASSETGLDFNEQFF. In nucleotides, the CDR3 is TGTGCCAGCAGCGAAACTGGATTAGATTTCAATGAGCAGTTCTTC.